The rows below give T cell receptor beta chains drawn from one sample of a study of beta chain features in type 1 diabetes. Using immunoSEQ multiplex PCR, the repertoire was profiled, and TCRdb retains in-frame clones only, with some absent. The repertoire holds hundreds of thousands of clones, roughly 13% seen once, with under 0.04% in the top ten. The sample taken for sequencing was naive CD4+ T cells from blood. These receptors all come from a man younger than 40 in good health. The CDR3 runs from the conserved cysteine through the conserved F or W. The order of the fields is V gene, J gene, clone size, D gene, CDR3 protein, CDR3 DNA. A D gene is named only where the DNA matches it firmly. Clone size appears in some rows only: once, few, many, or a class for an expanded clone.

v_call: TRBV2
j_call: TRBJ2-1
clone_size: few
d_call: .
cdr3_aa: CASSEGADYNEQFF
cdr3_nt: TGTGCCAGCAGTGAAGGAGCGGACTACAATGAGCAGTTCTTC

v_call: TRBV25-1
j_call: TRBJ1-4
clone_size: .
d_call: TRBD1
cdr3_aa: CASIGTAKLFF
cdr3_nt: TGTGCCAGCATAGGGACAGCCAAACTGTTTTTT

v_call: TRBV10-3
j_call: TRBJ2-1
clone_size: .
d_call: .
cdr3_aa: CATAGPQREQFF
cdr3_nt: TGTGCCACTGCCGGCCCCCAAAGGGAGCAGTTCTTC

v_call: TRBV10-3
j_call: TRBJ1-5
clone_size: .
d_call: .
cdr3_aa: CAISFGQTNQPQHF
cdr3_nt: TGTGCCATCAGTTTCGGACAGACAAATCAGCCCCAGCATTTT

v_call: TRBV12-5
j_call: TRBJ2-5
clone_size: few
d_call: .
cdr3_aa: CASGLSGETQYF
cdr3_nt: TGTGCTAGTGGTTTGTCGGGGGAGACCCAGTACTTC

v_call: TRBV10-3
j_call: TRBJ2-1
clone_size: few
d_call: .
cdr3_aa: CALRLQRSYNEQFF
cdr3_nt: TGTGCCCTGCGACTCCAGAGGTCCTACAATGAGCAGTTCTTC

v_call: TRBV5-1
j_call: TRBJ1-5
clone_size: few
d_call: .
cdr3_aa: CASSFGGFSNQPQHF
cdr3_nt: TGCGCCAGCAGCTTCGGCGGGTTTAGCAATCAGCCCCAGCATTTT

v_call: TRBV30
j_call: TRBJ1-4
clone_size: .
d_call: TRBD1
cdr3_aa: CAWSMDRRNEKLFF
cdr3_nt: TGTGCCTGGAGTATGGACAGGAGAAATGAAAAACTGTTTTTT

v_call: TRBV30
j_call: TRBJ1-2
clone_size: few
d_call: TRBD1
cdr3_aa: CAWTHRGGYGYTF
cdr3_nt: TGTGCCTGGACTCACAGGGGTGGCTATGGCTACACCTTC

v_call: TRBV9
j_call: TRBJ2-1
clone_size: few
d_call: TRBD2
cdr3_aa: CASSPRREVLYNEQFF
cdr3_nt: TGTGCCAGCAGCCCTCGGCGGGAGGTCCTCTACAATGAGCAGTTCTTC

v_call: TRBV30
j_call: TRBJ1-1
clone_size: .
d_call: TRBD1
cdr3_aa: CAWSVRTGNTEAFF
cdr3_nt: TGTGCCTGGAGTGTACGGACAGGTAACACTGAAGCTTTCTTT

v_call: TRBV7-2
j_call: TRBJ2-3
clone_size: .
d_call: .
cdr3_aa: CASSSADTQYF
cdr3_nt: TGTGCCAGCAGCTCGGCGGATACGCAGTATTTT

v_call: TRBV5-1
j_call: TRBJ2-1
clone_size: few
d_call: TRBD2
cdr3_aa: CASSLGGSGTYNEQFF
cdr3_nt: TGCGCCAGCAGCTTGGGAGGTAGCGGGACCTACAATGAGCAGTTCTTC

v_call: TRBV27
j_call: TRBJ2-1
clone_size: few
d_call: TRBD2
cdr3_aa: CASSFLLAGTYNEQFF
cdr3_nt: TGTGCCAGCAGTTTCCTCCTAGCGGGGACCTACAATGAGCAGTTCTTC

v_call: TRBV7-9
j_call: TRBJ2-3
clone_size: few
d_call: TRBD2
cdr3_aa: CASSSPGLVMTDTQYF
cdr3_nt: TGTGCCAGCAGCTCCCCGGGACTAGTGATGACAGATACGCAGTATTTT

v_call: TRBV6-5
j_call: TRBJ2-7
clone_size: few
d_call: .
cdr3_aa: CASSSERGYEQYF
cdr3_nt: TGTGCCAGCAGCTCCGAAAGAGGTTACGAGCAGTACTTC

v_call: TRBV7-9
j_call: TRBJ2-3
clone_size: few
d_call: TRBD1
cdr3_aa: CASSVTGSSDTQYF
cdr3_nt: TGTGCCAGCAGTGTGACAGGGTCATCCGATACGCAGTATTTT

v_call: TRBV4-1
j_call: TRBJ2-5
clone_size: few
d_call: TRBD1
cdr3_aa: CASSREAGTAQQETQYF
cdr3_nt: TGCGCCAGCAGCCGAGAAGCCGGGACAGCTCAGCAAGAGACCCAGTACTTC

v_call: TRBV28
j_call: TRBJ2-3
clone_size: .
d_call: TRBD1
cdr3_aa: CASSLYRTGFTDTQYF
cdr3_nt: TGTGCCAGCAGTTTATACAGGACAGGATTCACAGATACGCAGTATTTT

v_call: TRBV5-4
j_call: TRBJ2-5
clone_size: few
d_call: .
cdr3_aa: CASSRRAGTQYF
cdr3_nt: TGTGCCAGCAGCCGGAGGGCGGGGACCCAGTACTTC

v_call: TRBV14
j_call: TRBJ1-2
clone_size: .
d_call: .
cdr3_aa: CASSQGTNYGYTF
cdr3_nt: TGTGCCAGCAGCCAAGGGACTAACTATGGCTACACCTTC

v_call: TRBV15
j_call: TRBJ1-3
clone_size: few
d_call: .
cdr3_aa: CATSRNSGWNTIYF
cdr3_nt: TGTGCCACCAGCAGAAACTCAGGGTGGAACACCATATATTTT

v_call: TRBV9
j_call: TRBJ1-6
clone_size: .
d_call: .
cdr3_aa: CASSVDIQGLDSPLHF
cdr3_nt: TGTGCCAGCAGCGTAGATATCCAGGGGTTGGATTCACCCCTCCACTTT

v_call: TRBV9
j_call: TRBJ2-1
clone_size: many
d_call: .
cdr3_aa: CASSVGTNSYNEQFF
cdr3_nt: TGTGCCAGCAGCGTAGGGACAAACTCCTACAATGAGCAGTTCTTC

v_call: TRBV10-3
j_call: TRBJ1-2
clone_size: .
d_call: .
cdr3_aa: CAISESGGNYGYTF
cdr3_nt: TGTGCCATCAGTGAGAGCGGGGGCAACTATGGCTACACCTTC

v_call: TRBV4-1
j_call: TRBJ2-1
clone_size: .
d_call: TRBD1
cdr3_aa: CASSQDLGQGQFF
cdr3_nt: TGCGCCAGCAGCCAAGATCTGGGACAGGGTCAGTTCTTC

v_call: TRBV10-3
j_call: TRBJ2-5
clone_size: few
d_call: .
cdr3_aa: CAIGQGGPETQYF
cdr3_nt: TGTGCCATCGGACAGGGAGGGCCAGAGACCCAGTACTTC

v_call: TRBV7-8
j_call: TRBJ1-5
clone_size: .
d_call: .
cdr3_aa: CASSLGTGSEPQHF
cdr3_nt: TGTGCCAGCAGCTTAGGAACAGGGTCGGAGCCCCAGCATTTT

v_call: TRBV6-1
j_call: TRBJ2-1
clone_size: .
d_call: .
cdr3_aa: CASSEADYNEQFF
cdr3_nt: TGTGCCAGCAGTGAGGCAGACTACAATGAGCAGTTCTTC

v_call: TRBV7-2
j_call: TRBJ2-3
clone_size: few
d_call: .
cdr3_aa: CASSTDTQYF
cdr3_nt: TGTGCCAGCAGCACCGATACGCAGTATTTT

v_call: TRBV29-1
j_call: TRBJ1-5
clone_size: many
d_call: .
cdr3_aa: CSVGENSNQPQHF
cdr3_nt: TGCAGCGTTGGGGAAAATAGCAATCAGCCCCAGCATTTT

v_call: TRBV9
j_call: TRBJ2-3
clone_size: .
d_call: TRBD2
cdr3_aa: CASSVVAGGSDTQYF
cdr3_nt: TGTGCCAGCAGCGTAGTAGCGGGAGGGTCAGATACGCAGTATTTT

v_call: TRBV7-6
j_call: TRBJ1-2
clone_size: .
d_call: .
cdr3_aa: CASSTSAVPAAYGYTF
cdr3_nt: TGTGCCAGCAGCACCTCCGCCGTACCCGCTGCCTATGGCTACACCTTC

v_call: TRBV2
j_call: TRBJ1-2
clone_size: few
d_call: TRBD1
cdr3_aa: CASNTRGGRGHGYTF
cdr3_nt: TGTGCCAGCAACACCCGGGGAGGAAGGGGGCATGGCTACACCTTC

v_call: TRBV27
j_call: TRBJ1-6
clone_size: .
d_call: TRBD1
cdr3_aa: CASRTDRSLNSPLHF
cdr3_nt: TGTGCCAGCAGGACGGACAGGTCCCTGAATTCACCCCTCCACTTT

v_call: TRBV14
j_call: TRBJ2-7
clone_size: few
d_call: .
cdr3_aa: CASSQDLVGEQYF
cdr3_nt: TGTGCCAGCAGCCAAGATCTGGTAGGGGAGCAGTACTTC

v_call: TRBV7-9
j_call: TRBJ1-1
clone_size: .
d_call: .
cdr3_aa: CASSLGQLNTEAFF
cdr3_nt: TGTGCCAGCAGCTTAGGACAGCTGAACACTGAAGCTTTCTTT

v_call: TRBV9
j_call: TRBJ2-4
clone_size: .
d_call: .
cdr3_aa: CASSSKHGPLAKNIQYF
cdr3_nt: TGTGCCAGCAGCTCAAAACACGGCCCCTTAGCCAAAAACATTCAGTACTTC

v_call: TRBV6-5
j_call: TRBJ1-2
clone_size: .
d_call: .
cdr3_aa: CASRRTALDGYTF
cdr3_nt: TGTGCCAGCAGAAGGACAGCCTTGGATGGCTACACCTTC

v_call: TRBV7-9
j_call: TRBJ2-6
clone_size: .
d_call: .
cdr3_aa: CASSEGLVSSGANVLTF
cdr3_nt: TGTGCCAGCAGCGAGGGACTGGTCTCCTCTGGGGCCAACGTCCTGACTTTC

v_call: TRBV18
j_call: TRBJ2-7
clone_size: few
d_call: .
cdr3_aa: CASSLVMGSYEQYF
cdr3_nt: TGTGCCAGCTCACTAGTTATGGGCTCCTACGAGCAGTACTTC

v_call: TRBV2
j_call: TRBJ2-5
clone_size: .
d_call: TRBD1
cdr3_aa: CASSEARIAGGETQYF
cdr3_nt: TGTGCCAGCAGTGAAGCTCGGATAGCAGGGGGTGAGACCCAGTACTTC

v_call: TRBV5-8
j_call: TRBJ1-4
clone_size: few
d_call: TRBD1
cdr3_aa: CASSGTGRDSGEKLFF
cdr3_nt: TGTGCCAGCAGTGGGACGGGACGGGACAGTGGAGAAAAACTGTTTTTT

v_call: TRBV29-1
j_call: TRBJ1-4
clone_size: few
d_call: TRBD1
cdr3_aa: CSVKLTGDATNEKLFF
cdr3_nt: TGCAGCGTTAAGCTAACAGGGGATGCAACTAATGAAAAACTGTTTTTT

v_call: TRBV14
j_call: TRBJ2-3
clone_size: .
d_call: .
cdr3_aa: CASSQALTGTDTQYF
cdr3_nt: TGTGCCAGCAGCCAAGCCCTAACGGGGACAGATACGCAGTATTTT

v_call: TRBV2
j_call: TRBJ2-5
clone_size: few
d_call: .
cdr3_aa: CASAGLEETQYF
cdr3_nt: TGTGCCAGCGCCGGACTGGAAGAGACCCAGTACTTC

v_call: TRBV10-3
j_call: TRBJ2-7
clone_size: .
d_call: TRBD2
cdr3_aa: CAISETAGGYEQYF
cdr3_nt: TGTGCCATCAGTGAAACAGCCGGGGGGTACGAGCAGTACTTC

v_call: TRBV15
j_call: TRBJ1-1
clone_size: .
d_call: .
cdr3_aa: CATSRDRENTEAFF
cdr3_nt: TGTGCCACCAGCAGAGATCGGGAGAACACTGAAGCTTTCTTT

v_call: TRBV15
j_call: TRBJ2-7
clone_size: .
d_call: .
cdr3_aa: CATSRGARAGKYEQYF
cdr3_nt: TGTGCCACCAGCAGAGGGGCCAGGGCCGGAAAGTACGAGCAGTACTTC

v_call: TRBV7-8
j_call: TRBJ2-2
clone_size: .
d_call: .
cdr3_aa: CASSFKREERIIYGELFF
cdr3_nt: TGTGCCAGCAGCTTCAAACGTGAGGAGCGTATCATTTACGGGGAGCTGTTTTTT

v_call: TRBV20-1
j_call: TRBJ2-7
clone_size: few
d_call: .
cdr3_aa: CSASGSYEQYF
cdr3_nt: TGCAGTGCTAGTGGCTCCTACGAGCAGTACTTC

v_call: TRBV19
j_call: TRBJ2-1
clone_size: few
d_call: TRBD1
cdr3_aa: CASSLRTGLSYNEQFF
cdr3_nt: TGTGCCAGTAGTCTTAGGACAGGGCTCTCCTACAATGAGCAGTTCTTC

v_call: TRBV30
j_call: TRBJ2-3
clone_size: few
d_call: TRBD2
cdr3_aa: CAWSPGLAGDMSTDTQYF
cdr3_nt: TGTGCCTGGAGTCCAGGACTAGCGGGAGATATGAGCACAGATACGCAGTATTTT

v_call: TRBV14
j_call: TRBJ2-1
clone_size: .
d_call: .
cdr3_aa: CASSQGVSGRYNEQFF
cdr3_nt: TGTGCCAGCAGCCAAGGGGTCAGCGGGCGTTACAATGAGCAGTTCTTC

v_call: TRBV5-1
j_call: TRBJ1-1
clone_size: few
d_call: .
cdr3_aa: CASSFRGSAEAFF
cdr3_nt: TGCGCCAGCAGCTTCAGGGGTTCAGCTGAAGCTTTCTTT